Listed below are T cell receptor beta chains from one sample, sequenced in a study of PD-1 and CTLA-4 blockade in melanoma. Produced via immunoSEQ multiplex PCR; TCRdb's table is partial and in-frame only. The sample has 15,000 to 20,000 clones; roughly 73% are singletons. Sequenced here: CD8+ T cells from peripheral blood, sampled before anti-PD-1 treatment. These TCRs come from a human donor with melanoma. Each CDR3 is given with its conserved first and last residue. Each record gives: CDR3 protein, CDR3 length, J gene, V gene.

CASSFEQTTGELFF | 14 | TRBJ2-2 | TRBV5-6
CASSLTGIYNEQFF | 14 | TRBJ2-1 | TRBV27
CASSLDDPSPQHF | 13 | TRBJ1-5 | TRBV11-2
CATSRGASGVYNEQFF | 16 | TRBJ2-1 | TRBV15
CASSFAPGNTIYF | 13 | TRBJ1-3 | TRBV5-1
CASSLEASYEQYF | 13 | TRBJ2-7 | TRBV11-1
CASSDRGLYTDTQYF | 15 | TRBJ2-3 | TRBV27
CASSYSAGSGNTIYF | 15 | TRBJ1-3 | TRBV6-5
CASSQVAEGTEAFF | 14 | TRBJ1-1 | TRBV4-1
CASSLILRTGDEQFF | 15 | TRBJ2-1 | TRBV7-9
CASSLDNRRNTEAFF | 15 | TRBJ1-1 | TRBV11-2
CASSLEGRESTDTQYF | 16 | TRBJ2-3 | TRBV7-9
CASRRTGFNQPQHF | 14 | TRBJ1-5 | TRBV6-5
CASSFDASYEQYF | 13 | TRBJ2-7 | TRBV7-8
CASSPPRGTGYGYTF | 15 | TRBJ1-2 | TRBV27
CATSVSGGEVEQFF | 14 | TRBJ2-1 | TRBV24-1
CASRVAAGEQYF | 12 | TRBJ2-7 | TRBV11-3
CATSDLAGPGGYTF | 14 | TRBJ1-2 | TRBV24-1